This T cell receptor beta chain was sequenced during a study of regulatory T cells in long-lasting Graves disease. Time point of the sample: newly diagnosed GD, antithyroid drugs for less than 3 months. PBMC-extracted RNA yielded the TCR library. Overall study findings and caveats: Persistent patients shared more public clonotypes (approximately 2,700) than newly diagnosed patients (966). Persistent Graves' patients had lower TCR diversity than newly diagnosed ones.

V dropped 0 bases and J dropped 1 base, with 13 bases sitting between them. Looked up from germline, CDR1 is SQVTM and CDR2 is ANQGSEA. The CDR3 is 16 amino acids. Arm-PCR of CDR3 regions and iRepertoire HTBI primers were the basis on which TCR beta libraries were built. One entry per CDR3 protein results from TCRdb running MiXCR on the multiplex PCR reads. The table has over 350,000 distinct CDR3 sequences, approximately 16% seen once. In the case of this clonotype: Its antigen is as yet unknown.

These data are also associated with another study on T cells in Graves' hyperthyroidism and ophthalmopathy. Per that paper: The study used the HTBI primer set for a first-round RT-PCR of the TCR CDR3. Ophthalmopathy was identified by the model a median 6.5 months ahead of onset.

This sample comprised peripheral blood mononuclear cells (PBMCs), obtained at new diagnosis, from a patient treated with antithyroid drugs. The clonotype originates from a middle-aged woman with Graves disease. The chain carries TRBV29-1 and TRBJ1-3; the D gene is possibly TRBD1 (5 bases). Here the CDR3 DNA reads TGCAGCGTTGAAGATGCGGGGGAAATTTCTGGAAACACCATATATTTT. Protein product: CSVEDAGEISGNTIYF.